This is a list of T cell receptor beta chains from one sample in a study of blood T cell repertoires in COVID-19. The method was immunoSEQ multiplex PCR; TCRdb's version includes in-frame clones alone and lacks a portion of them. Found here are around 68,000 clones, 81% of them singletons; the top ten hold about 9.1%. The sequencing input was peripheral blood. All receptors derive from a human donor in a cohort sampled during active COVID-19. Each CDR3 is given with its conserved first and last residue. Fields, in order: CDR3 protein, CDR3 DNA, D gene, J gene, clone size, V gene. The D gene is left open where the match is weak. Not all rows give a size; the values are once, few, many and, for expanded clones, a class.

CDR3: CASSLFRQLLTTNEKLFF; DNA: TGTGCCAGCAGTTTATTTCGGCAGCTACTAACAACTAATGAAAAACTGTTTTTT; D: .; J: TRBJ1-4; size: .; V: TRBV28
CDR3: CASSEATAGASPLHF; DNA: TGTGCCAGCAGTGAAGCTACGGCAGGGGCCTCACCCCTCCACTTT; D: .; J: TRBJ1-6; size: .; V: TRBV25-1
CDR3: CASSLSGGWGEPYNEQFF; DNA: TGTGCCAGCAGTTTATCGGGAGGTTGGGGGGAACCCTACAATGAGCAGTTCTTC; D: .; J: TRBJ2-1; size: .; V: TRBV27
CDR3: CASSGGQGENEQYF; DNA: TGCGCCAGCAGCGGGGGACAGGGCGAAAACGAGCAGTACTTC; D: TRBD1; J: TRBJ2-7; size: .; V: TRBV5-1
CDR3: CASSLLQGGGTEAFF; DNA: TGTGCCAGCAGCTTACTTCAGGGGGGTGGCACTGAAGCTTTCTTT; D: TRBD1; J: TRBJ1-1; size: .; V: TRBV7-2
CDR3: CASSKTFTGAGGYTF; DNA: TGTGCCAGCAGTAAAACCTTTACAGGGGCGGGAGGCTACACCTTC; D: TRBD1; J: TRBJ1-2; size: many; V: TRBV2
CDR3: CASSPRTSGGGNEQFF; DNA: TGTGCCAGCAGCCCGAGGACTAGCGGGGGGGGTAATGAGCAGTTCTTC; D: TRBD2; J: TRBJ2-1; size: .; V: TRBV3-1/TRBV3-2
CDR3: CASRGRGISGANVLTF; DNA: TGTGCCAGTCGGGGGAGGGGAATATCTGGGGCCAACGTCCTGACTTTC; D: TRBD2; J: TRBJ2-6; size: .; V: TRBV19
CDR3: CASSLTGGTSYEQYF; DNA: TGTGCCAGCAGTCTCACAGGGGGAACCTCCTACGAGCAGTACTTC; D: TRBD1; J: TRBJ2-7; size: .; V: TRBV27
CDR3: CAISEGQSLSPLHF; DNA: TGTGCCATCAGTGAAGGACAGTCCCTGTCACCCCTCCACTTT; D: .; J: TRBJ1-6; size: .; V: TRBV10-3
CDR3: CASSLRQAVEAGELFF; DNA: TGTGCCAGCAGCTTGCGGCAGGCAGTGGAGGCCGGGGAGCTGTTTTTT; D: .; J: TRBJ2-2; size: .; V: TRBV13
CDR3: CASSSRWPQHF; DNA: TGTGCCAGCAGCTCGAGGTGGCCCCAGCATTTT; D: .; J: TRBJ1-5; size: .; V: TRBV5-8
CDR3: CASSYVEGAGGNTIYF; DNA: TGTGCCAGCAGTTACGTTGAGGGGGCCGGTGGAAACACCATATATTTT; D: TRBD1; J: TRBJ1-3; size: .; V: TRBV6-6
CDR3: CASSLITGDAYEQYF; DNA: TGCGCCAGCAGCCTCATAACAGGGGACGCCTACGAGCAGTACTTC; D: TRBD1; J: TRBJ2-7; size: few; V: TRBV4-1
CDR3: CAAGSLGAGRYNEQFF; DNA: TGTGCCGCAGGAAGCCTTGGGGCCGGGAGATACAATGAGCAGTTCTTC; D: .; J: TRBJ2-1; size: few; V: TRBV25-1
CDR3: CSVVEGGGSTF; DNA: TGCAGCGTTGTCGAGGGCGGAGGTTCCACCTTC; D: .; J: TRBJ1-2; size: .; V: TRBV29-1
CDR3: CASSAGGGGYTF; DNA: TGTGCCAGCAGCGCTGGAGGTGGTGGCTACACCTTC; D: .; J: TRBJ1-2; size: once; V: TRBV6-2/TRBV6-3
CDR3: CATGERETTEQFF; DNA: TGTGCCACCGGAGAGCGGGAGACGACTGAGCAGTTCTTC; D: TRBD2; J: TRBJ2-1; size: .; V: TRBV2
CDR3: CASSFSGGGERGTEAFF; DNA: TGTGCCAGCAGTTTTAGCGGTGGGGGGGAAAGGGGCACTGAAGCTTTCTTT; D: .; J: TRBJ1-1; size: .; V: TRBV27
CDR3: CASSLGGLVNTGELFF; DNA: TGTGCCAGCAGCTTAGGGGGACTAGTCAACACCGGGGAGCTGTTTTTT; D: TRBD2; J: TRBJ2-2; size: .; V: TRBV7-6
CDR3: CASSPSGGTEAFF; DNA: TGTGCCAGCAGTCCCTCCGGGGGCACTGAAGCTTTCTTT; D: .; J: TRBJ1-1; size: .; V: TRBV28
CDR3: CASRTVAGPYEQYF; DNA: TGTGCCAGCAGGACCGTAGCGGGCCCCTACGAGCAGTACTTC; D: TRBD2; J: TRBJ2-7; size: .; V: TRBV11-2
CDR3: CAWATGDTQYF; DNA: TGTGCCTGGGCCACAGGGGACACGCAGTATTTT; D: TRBD1; J: TRBJ2-3; size: .; V: TRBV30
CDR3: CASSSTSWAYEQYF; DNA: TGTGCCAGCAGCTCGACTAGCTGGGCCTACGAGCAGTACTTC; D: TRBD2; J: TRBJ2-7; size: once; V: TRBV27
CDR3: CASSVATGGGLYNEQFF; DNA: TGTGCCAGCAGCGTAGCTACCGGGGGGGGACTCTACAATGAGCAGTTCTTC; D: TRBD2; J: TRBJ2-1; size: .; V: TRBV9
CDR3: CASSPRGPNEQFF; DNA: TGTGCCAGCAGCCCCAGGGGGCCGAATGAGCAGTTCTTC; D: TRBD1; J: TRBJ2-1; size: .; V: TRBV28
CDR3: CASSPPNDRGPYNEQFF; DNA: TGTGCCAGCTCACCACCCAACGACAGGGGGCCCTACAATGAGCAGTTCTTC; D: TRBD1; J: TRBJ2-1; size: .; V: TRBV18
CDR3: CASSFRSPDEQYF; DNA: TGTGCCAGCAGTTTCCGATCCCCGGACGAGCAGTACTTC; D: .; J: TRBJ2-7; size: .; V: TRBV28
CDR3: CASTLIVNSPLHF; DNA: TGTGCCAGCACCTTAATAGTGAATTCACCCCTCCACTTT; D: .; J: TRBJ1-6; size: .; V: TRBV7-9
CDR3: CASSPGWGEWRDTQYF; DNA: TGTGCCAGCAGCCCCGGATGGGGGGAGTGGAGAGATACGCAGTATTTT; D: .; J: TRBJ2-3; size: .; V: TRBV5-6
CDR3: CASSLSGYTDTQYF; DNA: TGTGCCAGCAGCTTGAGCGGCTACACAGATACGCAGTATTTT; D: .; J: TRBJ2-3; size: once; V: TRBV7-2
CDR3: CASTLARDRVYEQYF; DNA: TGTGCCAGCACCTTGGCCCGGGACAGGGTATACGAGCAGTACTTC; D: TRBD1; J: TRBJ2-7; size: .; V: TRBV28
CDR3: CASSLGWTGVKSEQFF; DNA: TGTGCCAGCAGCTTGGGTTGGACAGGGGTCAAAAGTGAGCAGTTCTTC; D: TRBD1; J: TRBJ2-1; size: .; V: TRBV5-6
CDR3: CASSLPQAGAETGELFF; DNA: TGTGCCAGCAGCCTTCCTCAAGCGGGAGCAGAGACCGGGGAGCTGTTTTTT; D: TRBD2; J: TRBJ2-2; size: .; V: TRBV9
CDR3: CASSLTSGYTDTQYF; DNA: TGTGCCAGCAGCTTAACCAGCGGATACACAGATACGCAGTATTTT; D: .; J: TRBJ2-3; size: .; V: TRBV7-9
CDR3: CATTSGTLNEQFF; DNA: TGTGCCACGACTAGCGGGACCCTTAATGAGCAGTTCTTC; D: TRBD2; J: TRBJ2-1; size: once; V: TRBV5-4
CDR3: CASSLTGERNTEAFF; DNA: TGTGCCAGCAGCTTGACAGGGGAACGGAACACTGAAGCTTTCTTT; D: TRBD1; J: TRBJ1-1; size: .; V: TRBV7-8